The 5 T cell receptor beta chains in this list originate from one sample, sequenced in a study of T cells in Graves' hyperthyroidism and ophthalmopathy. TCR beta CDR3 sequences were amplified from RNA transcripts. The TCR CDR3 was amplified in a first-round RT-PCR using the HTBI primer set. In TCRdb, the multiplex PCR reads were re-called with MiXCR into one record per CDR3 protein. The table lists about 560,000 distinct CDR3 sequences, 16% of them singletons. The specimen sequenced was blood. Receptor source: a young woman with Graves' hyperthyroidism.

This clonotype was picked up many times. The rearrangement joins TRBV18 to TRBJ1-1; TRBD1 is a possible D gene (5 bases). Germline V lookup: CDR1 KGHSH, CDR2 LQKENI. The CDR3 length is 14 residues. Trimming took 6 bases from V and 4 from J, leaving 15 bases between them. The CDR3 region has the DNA TGTGCCAGCTCCCCCGGGGGGGGACGCACTGAAGCTTTCTTT. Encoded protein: CASSPGGGRTEAFF.

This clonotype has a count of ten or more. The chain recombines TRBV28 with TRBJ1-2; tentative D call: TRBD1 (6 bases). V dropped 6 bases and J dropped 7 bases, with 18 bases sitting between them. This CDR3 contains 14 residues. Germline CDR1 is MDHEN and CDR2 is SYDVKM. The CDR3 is CASSPSRQASGYTF. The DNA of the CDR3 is TGTGCCAGCAGCCCTTCCCGACAGGCTAGTGGCTACACCTTC.

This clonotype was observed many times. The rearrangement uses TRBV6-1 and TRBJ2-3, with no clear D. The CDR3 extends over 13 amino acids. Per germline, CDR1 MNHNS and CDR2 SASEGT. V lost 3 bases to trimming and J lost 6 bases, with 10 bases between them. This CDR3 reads CASSDRSLDTQYF. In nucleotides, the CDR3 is TGTGCCAGCAGTGACAGGAGTCTGGATACGCAGTATTTT.

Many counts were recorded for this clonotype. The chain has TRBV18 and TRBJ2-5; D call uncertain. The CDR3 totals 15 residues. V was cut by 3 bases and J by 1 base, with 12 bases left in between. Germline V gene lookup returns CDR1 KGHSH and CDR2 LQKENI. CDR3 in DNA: TGTGCCAGCTCACCCCCAGGTGCCCTCCAAGAGACCCAGTACTTC. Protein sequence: CASSPPGALQETQYF.

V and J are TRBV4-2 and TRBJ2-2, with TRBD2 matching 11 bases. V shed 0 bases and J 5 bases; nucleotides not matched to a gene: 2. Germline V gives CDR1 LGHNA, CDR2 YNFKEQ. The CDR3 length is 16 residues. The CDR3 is CASSQEPSGGTGELFF. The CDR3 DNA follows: TGTGCCAGCAGCCAAGAGCCTAGCGGGGGGACCGGGGAGCTGTTTTTT.